Below are 20 T cell receptor beta chains sequenced from a single sample in a study of identical twins (dated by TCRdb to about 2016). Receptors were amplified or captured by 5' RACE. The instrument was an Illumina HiSeq 2000. Clones were called with MiXCR by TCRdb after fastp trimmed the public reads at Q25, and only in-frame beta chains were retained. For every CDR3 protein sequence, its rows merge into one entry that carries the most common genes and DNA. The sample table lists 1.5 million to 2 million distinct CDR3 sequences, about 30% of them with a count of one. About 0.3% of the sample is held by the ten biggest clonotypes. What was sequenced was cord blood. These TCRs come from a newborn girl in good health.

This clonotype was found a few times. The chain has TRBV6-5 and TRBJ1-2; D is unresolved. This CDR3 is built from 13 residues. V was cut by 9 bases and J by 1 base, with 12 bases left in between. Germline assignment: CDR1 MNHEY and CDR2 SVGAGI. CDR3 DNA sequence: TGTGCCAGTCATCAGAGGTATAACTATGGCTACACCTTC. It translates to CASHQRYNYGYTF.

The chain uses TRBV2 and TRBJ1-1, with a possible D match to TRBD1 (6 bases). Per germline, CDR1 SNHLY and CDR2 FYNNEI. The CDR3 consists of 15 residues. The germline V and J ends were trimmed by 5 bases and 0 bases, with 13 bases remaining between them. This chain's CDR3 is CASSNPRGVNTEAFF. The CDR3 DNA sequence: TGTGCCAGCAGTAATCCTAGGGGGGTGAACACTGAAGCTTTCTTT. Variable domain in full (rest from reference TRBV2 and TRBJ1-1): EPEVTQTPSHQVTQMGQEVILRCVPISNHLYFYWYRQILGQKVEFLVSFYNNEISEKSEIFDDQFSVERPDGSNFTLKIRSTKLEDSAMYFCASSNPRGVNTEAFFGQGTRLTVV.

At least ten counts were recorded for this clonotype. This sequence joins TRBV5-1 and TRBJ2-3; possible D gene TRBD2, 5 bases. CDR1 SGHRS and CDR2 YFSETQ come from the germline V gene. This CDR3 has 14 residues. V lost 0 bases and J 4 bases, leaving 9 bases between the germline ends. The CDR3 DNA is TGCGCCAGCAGCTTGGGAGACTATTCAGATACGCAGTATTTT. Amino acid sequence: CASSLGDYSDTQYF. Variable domain in full (rest from reference TRBV5-1 and TRBJ2-3): KAGVTQTPRYLIKTRGQQVTLSCSPISGHRSVSWYQQTPGQGLQFLFEYFSETQRNKGNFPGRFSGRQFSNSRSEMNVSTLELGDSALYLCASSLGDYSDTQYFGPGTRLTVL.

The chain couples TRBV15 to TRBJ2-4; a weak D match, TRBD1 (5 bases). The CDR3 consists of 15 residues. Germline V gives CDR1 LNHNV, CDR2 YYDKDF (reference sequence). The ends were cut back, 7 bases at V and 8 bases at J, with 21 bases in the middle. The CDR3 bases are TGTGCCACCAAATCCAGGGCACGGACCCCAGACATTCAGTACTTC. Residues: CATKSRARTPDIQYF. The whole variable domain, filled in from reference TRBV15 and TRBJ2-4, reads DAMVIQNPRYQVTQFGKPVTLSCSQTLNHNVMYWYQQKSSQAPKLLFHYYDKDFNNEADTPDNFQSRRPNTSFCFLDIRSPGLGDTAMYLCATKSRARTPDIQYFGAGTRLSVL.

Remarks on this clonotype: A clone one base away is much larger, so this may be a read error. This sequence joins TRBV12-3 or TRBV12-4 and TRBJ2-1, with 9 nucleotides matching TRBD2. The CDR3 is made up of 17 amino acids. CDR3 coding DNA: TGTGCCAGCAGTTTAGGCCAACTAGCGGGCTCCCACAATGAGCAGTTCTTC. Its protein is CASSLGQLAGSHNEQFF.

This clonotype was seen a handful of times. The chain carries TRBV21-1 and TRBJ2-4; the D call TRBD2 from the table was never checked on the DNA. Near its end, the DNA agrees better with TRBJ2-7, so the J call may be wrong. TRBV21-1 constitutes a pseudogene. CDR3 length: 15 amino acids. This chain's CDR3 is CASTQRGTSWYEQYF. CDR3 bases: TGTGCCAGCACCCAAAGGGGGACTAGCTGGTACGAGCAGTACTTC.

This clonotype was picked up many times. J is TRBJ2-6 and V is TRBV29-1; TRBD1 is a possible D gene (5 bases). The V end lost 0 bases, the J end lost 4 bases, and 13 bases lay between the germline ends. The CDR3 consists of 16 residues. Germline V gene lookup returns CDR1 SQVTM and CDR2 ANQGSEA. As DNA, the CDR3 is TGCAGCGTTGAAGATCGACCAGGGCAAGGGGCCAACGTCCTGACTTTC. This codes for CSVEDRPGQGANVLTF.

This clonotype was counted between two and nine times. The chain is built from TRBV24-1 and TRBJ2-3; D assignment may be TRBD1 or TRBD2 (5 bases each). Germline loops: CDR1 KGHDR, CDR2 SFDVKD. CDR3 length: 13 residues. V lost 9 bases and J 6 bases, leaving 15 bases between the germline ends. The CDR3 sequence: CATGPRGADTQYF. Here the CDR3 DNA reads TGTGCCACCGGACCACGAGGGGCCGATACGCAGTATTTT.

The CDR3 loop is CAWWKDTYEQYF. CDR3 coding DNA: TGTGCCTGGTGGAAGGACACCTACGAGCAGTACTTC. The V and J genes are TRBV30 and TRBJ2-7, with a weak D call TRBD1 (5 bases). The ends were cut back, 5 bases at V and 2 bases at J, with 10 bases in the middle. Per germline, CDR1 GTSNPN and CDR2 SVGIG (reference sequence). The CDR3 is 12 amino acids.

In its sample, this clonotype was seen many times. The V and J genes are TRBV12-3 or TRBV12-4 and TRBJ2-1; D may be TRBD2 (5 bases). CDR3 size: 15 residues. The V end lost 6 bases, the J end lost 1 base, and 13 bases lay between the germline ends. CDR3 residues: CASSLSGQSYNEQFF. The CDR3 DNA sequence: TGTGCCAGCAGCCTAAGCGGCCAATCCTACAATGAGCAGTTCTTC.

V usage is TRBV5-1 and J usage is TRBJ1-1; the D is unclear. From germline, CDR1 is SGHRS and CDR2 YFSETQ. The CDR3 spans 12 residues. Trimming removed 5 bases from V and 1 base from J, with 6 bases in between. The CDR3 DNA sequence: TGCGCCAGCAGACGGGCGAACACTGAAGCTTTCTTT. Translation gives CASRRANTEAFF.

The V call is TRBV6-2 or TRBV6-3, the J call TRBJ2-5; 10 nucleotides align to TRBD2. The end of the DNA aligns better with TRBJ2-7, so the J call may be wrong. From germline, CDR1 is MNHEY and CDR2 SVGEGT. The CDR3 extends over 17 amino acids. CDR3 DNA sequence: TGTGCCAGCAGTTACTCGTGGCTAGCGGGAGATTCATACGAGCAGTACTTC. Its translation is CASSYSWLAGDSYEQYF.

Points on this clonotype: The junction does not match germline at one end; this may be a read error. The chain couples TRBV9 to TRBJ2-7, with 11 bases fitting TRBD2. CDR1 is SGDLS, CDR2 YYNGEE, per germline. There are 15 residues in the CDR3. For the CDR3, the DNA is TGTGCCGGCAGCGTAGGGACTAGCGGCTCCTACGAGCAGTACTTC. It specifies CAGSVGTSGSYEQYF.

This clonotype was detected only a few times. The rearrangement links TRBV20-1 to TRBJ1-5, with no clear D. The germline gives CDR1 DFQATT, CDR2 SNEGSKA (reference sequence). Trimming removed 0 bases from V and 1 base from J, with 10 bases in between. This CDR3 has 15 amino acids. The CDR3 loop is CSARERVWSNQPQHF. The CDR3 DNA is TGCAGTGCTAGAGAAAGAGTCTGGAGCAATCAGCCCCAGCATTTT.

CDR3 region: CATSRDRRTLNTEAFF. CDR3 nucleotide sequence: TGTGCCACCAGCAGAGATAGGCGGACACTGAACACTGAAGCTTTCTTT. J is TRBJ1-1 and V is TRBV15, with TRBD1 as a possible D gene (5 bases). The germline V gene encodes CDR1 LNHNV and CDR2 YYDKDF (reference sequence). Trimming removed 0 bases from V and 0 bases from J, with 11 bases in between. The CDR3 sequence is 16 residues long.

This sequence joins TRBV20-1 and TRBJ2-1; 13 nucleotides agree with TRBD2. V shed 6 bases and J 6 bases; nucleotides not matched to a gene: 8. Germline V lookup: CDR1 DFQATT, CDR2 SNEGSKA (reference sequence). This CDR3 contains 15 residues. CDR3 loop: CSAPGTSGARNEQFF. CDR3 DNA: TGCAGTGCGCCCGGGACTAGCGGGGCCCGCAATGAGCAGTTCTTC.

The chain joins TRBV6-1 to TRBJ2-7; 9 bases agree with TRBD2. The CDR3 has 16 residues. CDR1 is MNHNS and CDR2 is SASEGT in the germline V gene. The V segment lost 3 bases and the J segment 2 bases; nucleotides outside the gene matches: 8. CDR3 amino acids: CASSDRIAGATYEQYF. The DNA for the CDR3 is TGTGCCAGCAGTGACAGAATAGCGGGGGCTACCTACGAGCAGTACTTC.

Comments on this clonotype: The junction does not match germline at one end; this may be a read error. The chain joins TRBV2 to TRBJ2-7; tentatively, D is TRBD2 (6 bases). The CDR3 contains 13 residues. The germline V gene encodes CDR1 SNHLY and CDR2 FYNNEI. CDR3: CASEGLSSYKQYF. CDR3 bases: TGTGCCAGCGAGGGACTTAGCTCCTACAAGCAGTACTTC.

The sample holds a few counts of this clonotype. This chain connects TRBV19 to TRBJ2-1, with 13 nucleotides matching TRBD2. CDR3 length equals 15 residues. Germline CDR1 reads LNHDA; CDR2 reads SQIVND (reference sequence). J lost 8 bases, V lost 4 bases, and 5 bases had no gene match. CDR3 amino acids: CASSKLAGGRDEQFF. The CDR3 DNA sequence: TGTGCCAGTAGTAAACTAGCGGGGGGGCGGGATGAGCAGTTCTTC.

This clonotype was recorded a few times. The V and J genes are TRBV12-5 and TRBJ1-6; D is perhaps TRBD1 (5 bases). Germline CDR1 reads LGHNT; CDR2 reads FRNRAP. The germline V and J ends were trimmed by 6 bases and 5 bases, with 20 bases remaining between them. CDR3 length: 17 residues. In nucleotides, the CDR3 is TGTGCTAGTGGCACACCCACAGGCGGAGGAAATAATTCACCCCTCCACTTT. Its protein is CASGTPTGGGNNSPLHF.